These T cell receptor beta chains were read from a single sample in a study of blood T cell repertoires in COVID-19. The assay was immunoSEQ multiplex PCR, and TCRdb's table has in-frame clones only and misses some. The sample lists about 250,000 clones, around 88% occurring once. The sample comprised peripheral blood. All receptors come from an elderly man with acute or convalescent COVID-19. The CDR3 runs from the conserved cysteine through the conserved F or W. D genes are given only for firm matches. Rows may omit the clone size; those that give it use once, few, many or a size class.

TGTGCCAGCAGCGTAGGAGCCTATAATTCACCCCTCCACTTT	CASSVGAYNSPLHF	-	-	TRBV9	TRBJ1-6
TGTGCCAGTAGTATACTAGCAGGCACCGGGGAGCTGTTTTTT	CASSILAGTGELFF	-	-	TRBV19	TRBJ2-2
TGTGCCACCAGCAGCGACAGGGTTTTAGCTGGAAACACCATATATTTT	CATSSDRVLAGNTIYF	TRBD1	-	TRBV15	TRBJ1-3
TGTGCCAGCAGCTTGTATATCGTAACAGACGGCACAGATACGCAGTATTTT	CASSLYIVTDGTDTQYF	-	once	TRBV5-5	TRBJ2-3
TGTGCCACCAGTGATCGGACTAGCGTCTACAATGAGCAGTTCTTC	CATSDRTSVYNEQFF	TRBD2	-	TRBV24-1	TRBJ2-1
TGTGCCAGCTCACCAACACAGGGGGCTGATACTGAAGCTTTCTTT	CASSPTQGADTEAFF	TRBD1	-	TRBV18	TRBJ1-1
TGTGCCAGCAGCATACAGGGGGACAACTATGGCTACACCTTC	CASSIQGDNYGYTF	TRBD1	-	TRBV7-2	TRBJ1-2
TGTGCCAGCAGCTTAACGTTTGCTAGGGGTTACAATGAGCAGTTCTTC	CASSLTFARGYNEQFF	-	-	TRBV7-3	TRBJ2-1
TGTGCCAGCAGCTTCCTAGGAGGTTATGGCTACACCTTC	CASSFLGGYGYTF	-	-	TRBV11-1	TRBJ1-2
TGTGCCAGCTCACCAGGGGAGCGTTATGGCTACACCTTC	CASSPGERYGYTF	-	-	TRBV18	TRBJ1-2
TGTGCCAGCAGTTACGATGGTCGGGGCAATCAGCCCCAGCATTTT	CASSYDGRGNQPQHF	-	few	TRBV6-6	TRBJ1-5
TGTGCCAGCAGCGTACTAGCGGGAGGGATCTCCGAGCAGTACTTC	CASSVLAGGISEQYF	TRBD2	-	TRBV9	TRBJ2-7
TGTGCCAGCAGCTTGGATCCCCGGGGTACCGGGGAGCTGTTTTTT	CASSLDPRGTGELFF	-	-	TRBV5-4	TRBJ2-2
TGCGCCAGCAGCTCGGGATTTCGGACCGGGGAGCTGTTTTTT	CASSSGFRTGELFF	-	-	TRBV5-1	TRBJ2-2
TGTGCCAGCTCACCAGCTAGCTCTGGAAACACCATATATTTT	CASSPASSGNTIYF	-	-	TRBV18	TRBJ1-3
TGTGCCAGCTCCAACAGGGGGCGGATCACTGAAGCTTTCTTT	CASSNRGRITEAFF	TRBD1	-	TRBV18	TRBJ1-1
TGTGCCAGCAGCCCAGGGAGCGGGAGGCTGAATGAGCAGTTCTTC	CASSPGSGRLNEQFF	TRBD2	-	TRBV6-4	TRBJ2-1
TGCGCCAGCAGCTTGCGCCAGGGCCAAGAGACCCAGTACTTC	CASSLRQGQETQYF	-	-	TRBV5-1	TRBJ2-5
TGTGCCAGCAGTGGGGCGCAGGTGGTGAATCAGCCCCAGCATTTT	CASSGAQVVNQPQHF	-	-	TRBV2	TRBJ1-5
TGTGCCAGCAGCGTAGGGGTTTCACAGGGGTCGAGGGAGCAGTACTTC	CASSVGVSQGSREQYF	TRBD1	-	TRBV9	TRBJ2-7
TGTGCCAGCAGCGCACAGGGGCGGTATCAGCCCCAGCATTTT	CASSAQGRYQPQHF	TRBD1	-	TRBV6-5	TRBJ1-5
TGCGCCAGCACATTTCGACGGACAGGGGGTGGCACAGATACGCAGTATTTT	CASTFRRTGGGTDTQYF	TRBD1	-	TRBV5-1	TRBJ2-3
TGTGCCAGCACTCCGGTCATGAACACTGAAGCTTTCTTT	CASTPVMNTEAFF	-	-	TRBV6-5	TRBJ1-1
TGCGCCAGCAGCGGCGGGTCGGGGACCGGGGAGCTGTTTTTT	CASSGGSGTGELFF	-	-	TRBV5-1	TRBJ2-2
TGTGCCAGCAGGTCAAGCACAGATACGCAGTATTTT	CASRSSTDTQYF	-	once	TRBV3-1/TRBV3-2	TRBJ2-3
TGTGCCATCAGTGGGACAGACTCTTTTCCCTACGAGCAGTACTTC	CAISGTDSFPYEQYF	-	once	TRBV10-3	TRBJ2-7
TGCGCCAGCAGCGGTCAGGGGGTAAATTACTACGAGCAGTACTTC	CASSGQGVNYYEQYF	TRBD1	-	TRBV5-1	TRBJ2-7
TGTGCCAGCAGTGAAATCAGGCGTATCTCCTACGAGCAGTACTTC	CASSEIRRISYEQYF	-	-	TRBV25-1	TRBJ2-7
TGTGCCAGCAGCCTTAGCGGGAATCACAATGAGCAGTTCTTC	CASSLSGNHNEQFF	TRBD2	-	TRBV11-3	TRBJ2-1
TGTGCCAGTTCAGCGAGCTATTACAATGAGCAGTTCTTC	CASSASYYNEQFF	-	-	TRBV19	TRBJ2-1
TGCAGCGTTGAACCGACAGGGGGCTCCTACGAGCAGTACTTC	CSVEPTGGSYEQYF	TRBD1	-	TRBV29-1	TRBJ2-7
TGTGCCAGCAGTCCCCAGGGACTAGCCAAAAACATTCAGTACTTC	CASSPQGLAKNIQYF	-	-	TRBV7-9	TRBJ2-4
TGTGCCAGCAGTGAACGCGAATTTGGCTACACCTTC	CASSEREFGYTF	-	-	TRBV6-1	TRBJ1-2
TGTGCCAGCAGTTACGACAGAACTGGAAACACCATATATTTT	CASSYDRTGNTIYF	-	once	TRBV6-5	TRBJ1-3
TGTGCCAGCTCACCCCGGGGGGACCGGGAGCAGTACTTC	CASSPRGDREQYF	TRBD2	-	TRBV18	TRBJ2-7
TGCGCCAGCAGCCAACTTCTAGCGGCTCTTTACAATGAGCAGTTCTTC	CASSQLLAALYNEQFF	TRBD2	-	TRBV4-3	TRBJ2-1
TGTGCCAGCAGTACAGGGGTGAACACTGAAGCTTTCTTT	CASSTGVNTEAFF	TRBD1	-	TRBV12-3/TRBV12-4	TRBJ1-1
TGTGCCAGCAGTTTCAGGGAGGATCAGCCCCAGCATTTT	CASSFREDQPQHF	-	-	TRBV27	TRBJ1-5
TGCAGCGTTGGTTCAATGAACACTGAAGCTTTCTTT	CSVGSMNTEAFF	-	-	TRBV29-1	TRBJ1-1
TGTGCCATCCGGGACAGGGGGGTTTACGAGCAGTACTTC	CAIRDRGVYEQYF	TRBD1	once	TRBV6-5	TRBJ2-7
TGCGCCAGCAGCCCGGGACTAGGGAATCACAATGAGCAGTTCTTC	CASSPGLGNHNEQFF	TRBD2	-	TRBV4-3	TRBJ2-1
TGTGCCAGCAGCCGGACAGGGGTTCTGGAGACCCAGTACTTC	CASSRTGVLETQYF	TRBD1	-	TRBV6-2/TRBV6-3	TRBJ2-5
TGTGCCAGCAGTATAAGGGGCCGTGATAATTCACCCCTCCACTTT	CASSIRGRDNSPLHF	-	few	TRBV6-2/TRBV6-3	TRBJ1-6
TGTGCCACCTCAGGGGGACGAAGCAATCAGCCCCAGCATTTT	CATSGGRSNQPQHF	TRBD1	-	TRBV19	TRBJ1-5
TGTGCCAGCAGCGTAGTCGGGAGTTTGGGAAACACCATATATTTT	CASSVVGSLGNTIYF	-	-	TRBV9	TRBJ1-3
TGTGCCAGTAGTATGGGGGGGCTGGGCACAGATACGCAGTATTTT	CASSMGGLGTDTQYF	-	once	TRBV19	TRBJ2-3
TGTGCCAGCAGCGTTTCCGGGACTAGCGTTAGCACAGATACGCAGTATTTT	CASSVSGTSVSTDTQYF	TRBD2	-	TRBV9	TRBJ2-3
TGTGCCAGCAGTTTATCGATCACTAGCGGGAGGTACAATGAGCAGTTCTTC	CASSLSITSGRYNEQFF	TRBD2	-	TRBV27	TRBJ2-1
TGTGCCAGCAGTTTTTCCCTCTATGGCTACACCTTC	CASSFSLYGYTF	-	-	TRBV12-3/TRBV12-4	TRBJ1-2
TGCGCCAGCAGCCAAGATATAGCGGGCGGGGGGACCGGGGAGCTGTTTTTT	CASSQDIAGGGTGELFF	TRBD2	-	TRBV4-1	TRBJ2-2
TGTGCCAGCAGCTACGACAGGGGGCGTACAGGATTTGTTATATATGAGCAGTTCTTC	CASSYDRGRTGFVIYEQFF	TRBD1	-	TRBV7-2	TRBJ2-1
TGTGCCAGCAGATTAGCGGGGGGGCCCTACAATGAGCAGTTCTTC	CASRLAGGPYNEQFF	TRBD2	-	TRBV7-3	TRBJ2-1
TGCGCCAGCAGTTCCCGTCCCGGGACAGGGAACACCGGGGAGCTGTTTTTT	CASSSRPGTGNTGELFF	TRBD1	-	TRBV10-1	TRBJ2-2
TGTGCCAGCAGTTTCCCGGATCAGCCCCAGCATTTT	CASSFPDQPQHF	-	-	TRBV6-5	TRBJ1-5
TGTGCCAGCTCACCTTCCGCAGTAACGAACACCGGGGAGCTGTTTTTT	CASSPSAVTNTGELFF	-	-	TRBV18	TRBJ2-2
TGTGCCAGCAGCATACTAGCGGGGGGCCACGAGCAGTACTTC	CASSILAGGHEQYF	TRBD2	-	TRBV5-5	TRBJ2-7
TGTGCCAGCGGCCGACGGGCAGGGGTAGACACCATATATTTT	CASGRRAGVDTIYF	-	-	TRBV6-5	TRBJ1-3
TGCGCCAGCAGCTTGGTTGAGGGCTTGAGCACTGAAGCTTTCTTT	CASSLVEGLSTEAFF	-	-	TRBV5-1	TRBJ1-1
TGTGCCAGCAGTTACCGACAGGGTACCTACGAGCAGTACTTC	CASSYRQGTYEQYF	TRBD1	-	TRBV6-2/TRBV6-3	TRBJ2-7
TGCAGCGTTGGATCACAGGGGGCCGGGGAGACCCAGTACTTC	CSVGSQGAGETQYF	TRBD1	-	TRBV29-1	TRBJ2-5